Listed here are 15 T cell receptor beta chains from one sample, sequenced in a study of blood T cell repertoires in COVID-19 (TCRdb year 2020). Libraries came from the immunoSEQ multiplex PCR assay. Imported from immuneACCESS, the table was reduced by TCRdb to in-frame sequences with V and J called. These copies leave out some clones; in studies compared against another copy, an unresolved V gene accounts for under half, and the cause of the remainder is not known. This sample has some 200,000 clones in its table, and about 80% of those were observed once. Of the sample, approximately 2.6% is held by the ten largest clones. Sequenced sample: peripheral blood. These receptors all come from a human donor with acute or convalescent COVID-19. The donor label of this sample is uncertain.

This chain uses TRBV6-6 with TRBJ2-1; TRBD2 is a possible D gene (5 bases). The germline V gene has CDR1 MNHNY and CDR2 SVGAGI (reference sequence). The CDR3 totals 13 residues. The V gene lost 5 bases and the J gene lost 10 bases, with 15 bases spanning the gap. In DNA, the CDR3 is TGTGCCAGCAGTGGCGACTCGTCGGGGGAGCAGTTCTTC. It specifies CASSGDSSGEQFF.

The gene calls are TRBV28 and TRBJ1-2; a weak D match, TRBD1 (6 bases). This CDR3 region has 14 residues. The V gene's germline CDR1 is MDHEN and CDR2 SYDVKM. Trimming stripped 6 bases from V and 2 bases from J, with 13 bases between. This chain's CDR3 is CASRSLTGNYGYTF. CDR3 nucleotide sequence: TGTGCCAGCAGATCCCTGACAGGAAACTATGGCTACACCTTC.

The genes are TRBV2 and TRBJ1-5; D is uncertain. The germline V and J ends were trimmed by 5 bases and 0 bases, with 17 bases remaining between them. Germline assignment: CDR1 SNHLY and CDR2 FYNNEI. This CDR3 has 17 residues. The DNA of the CDR3 is TGTGCCAGCAGTCCCCTCCTTTTTCAGTATAGCAATCAGCCCCAGCATTTT. Protein: CASSPLLFQYSNQPQHF.

V gene TRBV11-2 combines with J gene TRBJ2-5; a weak D match, TRBD2 (5 bases). The CDR3 spans 12 residues. Germline CDR1 and CDR2: SGHAT and FQNNGV. Trimming removed 1 base at V and 7 bases at J, with 7 bases between. CDR3 in amino acids: CASSLGRGTQYF. The DNA for the CDR3 is TGTGCCAGCAGCTTAGGTCGGGGGACCCAGTACTTC.

This clone appeared a few times. The chain employs TRBV2 and TRBJ2-1, with TRBD2 matching 11 bases. V gave up 5 bases and J gave up 3 bases; unmatched junction bases: 9. The CDR3 length is 17 residues. Germline V CDR1 and CDR2: SNHLY, FYNNEI. The DNA for the CDR3 is TGTGCCAGCAGTCCCAGCTTAGGGACTAGCGGCTACAATGAGCAGTTCTTC. It specifies CASSPSLGTSGYNEQFF.

The rearrangement uses TRBV5-4 and TRBJ2-6, with 15 bases aligning to TRBD2. This CDR3 is 18 amino acids long. Unmatched junction bases numbered 5, after V lost 4 bases and J lost 3 bases. CDR1 and CDR2 from the germline V gene are SGHNT and YYREEE (reference sequence). Here the CDR3 reads CASSAGGLAGGGANVLTF. In DNA, the CDR3 is TGTGCCAGCAGCGCTGGGGGACTAGCGGGAGGTGGGGCCAACGTCCTGACTTTC.

The chain joins TRBV6-1 to TRBJ2-7; 7 bases are a match to TRBD1. V gave up 5 bases and J gave up 0 bases; unmatched junction bases: 1. CDR1 and CDR2 from the germline V gene are MNHNS and SASEGT. This CDR3 spans 13 amino acids. The CDR3 sequence: CASSNRGSYEQYF. The CDR3 bases are TGTGCCAGCAGTAACAGGGGCTCCTACGAGCAGTACTTC.

This chain connects TRBV19 to TRBJ1-2, with 8 nucleotides matching TRBD1. The CDR3 is made up of 15 amino acids. Germline CDR1 LNHDA, CDR2 SQIVND (reference sequence). With 4 bases clipped from V and 5 bases from J, the junction kept 9 bases outside the gene matches. The CDR3 sequence: CASSTTGVGGYGYTF. DNA for the CDR3: TGTGCCAGTAGTACGACAGGGGTTGGAGGATATGGCTACACCTTC.

V and J are TRBV5-1 and TRBJ1-4; D call uncertain. Per germline, CDR1 SGHRS and CDR2 YFSETQ. The length of the CDR3 is 17 residues. Trimming shortened V by 3 bases and J by 5 bases, and 20 bases separated the two germline ends. The CDR3 bases are TGCGCCAGCAGCTATGTAGCAGAGGCCCGACGCAATGAAAAACTGTTTTTT. Translation: CASSYVAEARRNEKLFF.

The CDR3 here is CASTLQLNTEAFF. CDR3 sequence (DNA): TGTGCCAGCACGTTACAGCTGAACACTGAAGCTTTCTTT. The chain employs TRBV21-1 and TRBJ1-1; the D call in the table, TRBD1, was not verified against the DNA. TRBV21-1 constitutes a pseudogene. CDR3 size: 13 residues.

The chain uses TRBV28 and TRBJ2-1; 11 bases fit TRBD2. The CDR3 extends over 15 amino acids. V was pared by 6 bases and J by 6 bases, with 7 bases of the junction left unmatched. Germline V gives CDR1 MDHEN, CDR2 SYDVKM. The CDR3 DNA reads as TGTGCCAGCAGCAAACTAGCGGGAGTAGCCAATGAGCAGTTCTTC. Translated: CASSKLAGVANEQFF.

CDR3 sequence (DNA): TGCGCCAGCAGCCAGGAACCAACTAATGAAAAACTGTTTTTT. This sequence encodes CASSQEPTNEKLFF. This rearrangement joins TRBV5-1 to TRBJ1-4; D is uncertain. V lost 4 bases and J 0 bases, leaving 7 bases between the germline ends. Germline V gene lookup returns CDR1 SGHRS and CDR2 YFSETQ. This CDR3 is 14 amino acids long.

The rearrangement uses TRBV27 and TRBJ2-2, with TRBD2 matching over 12 bases. CDR3 size: 18 residues. Germline assignment: CDR1 MNHEY and CDR2 SMNVEV (reference sequence). J lost 5 bases, V lost 5 bases, and 12 bases had no gene match. The CDR3 DNA reads as TGTGCCAGCAGTACCCCCAGACTAGCGGGAGTGAGTACCGGGGAGCTGTTTTTT. This gives the protein CASSTPRLAGVSTGELFF.

The chain employs TRBV18 and TRBJ1-5; possible D gene TRBD1, 5 bases. The V and J ends lost 6 bases and 3 bases respectively, with 12 bases between them. Germline values: CDR1 KGHSH, CDR2 LQKENI. The CDR3 extends over 14 amino acids. CDR3 loop: CASSSGGDNQPQHF. The CDR3 DNA is TGTGCCAGCTCTTCCGGGGGGGACAATCAGCCCCAGCATTTT.

The table lists this clone with a few counts. The chain has TRBV7-9 and TRBJ2-1; TRBD2 aligns across 11 bases. Per the germline V gene, CDR1 is SEHNR and CDR2 is FQNEAQ (reference sequence). The CDR3 contains 14 residues. The trim removed 4 bases at V and 4 bases at J, leaving 0 bases unmatched. Here the CDR3 DNA reads TGTGCCAGCAGCTCTAGCGGGGGGTACAATGAGCAGTTCTTC. Translated, it gives CASSSSGGYNEQFF.